This T cell receptor (beta chain) was obtained from a study of control samples from healthy donors and cancer patients. Some clones are missing from TCRdb's copy, which holds only in-frame ones; the method was immunoSEQ multiplex PCR. The profile shows 150,000 to 200,000 clones, approximately 96% of them singletons. After removal of 3 bases from V and 9 bases from J, the junction contained 9 bases not matched to a gene. The CDR3 totals 15 residues. Germline lookup yields CDR1 SGHRS and CDR2 YFSETQ. The rearrangement uses TRBV5-1 and TRBJ1-6, with TRBD1 matching over 7 bases. This TCR came from a woman between 35 and 50 years old in good health. The sequencing sample was made of blood. The CDR3 is CASSSETGAGSPLHF. The CDR3 nucleotides are TGCGCCAGCAGCTCGGAAACAGGGGCAGGTTCACCCCTCCACTTT.